These 4 T cell receptor beta chains share one sample of origin, sequenced in a study of shared clonotypes between healthy human individuals. Assay: immunoSEQ multiplex PCR; the TCRdb copy retains only in-frame clones and omits some. The sample contains 1,400,000 or so clones, 98% to 99% of which appear only once. The sample taken for sequencing was naive CD4+ T cells sorted from blood. Sample subset: CD45RA+ positively selected. The receptors derive from a young man in good health.

The chain is built from TRBV7-2 and TRBJ2-7; D possibly corresponds to TRBD1 (6 bases). V dropped 5 bases and J dropped 6 bases, with 17 bases sitting between them. This CDR3 has 14 residues. In germline, CDR1 is SGHTA, CDR2 FQGNSA. CDR3 DNA: TGTGCCAGCAGCATCTACCCCACAGGGCTCGAGCAGTACTTC. Its translation is CASSIYPTGLEQYF.

About this clone itself: Additional DNA sequences in this sample encode the identical CDR3. The chain links TRBV18 to TRBJ1-1; TRBD1 aligns across 9 bases. The CDR3 consists of 14 residues. V gave up 2 bases and J gave up 4 bases; unmatched junction bases: 2. Germline V gene lookup returns CDR1 KGHSH and CDR2 LQKENI. DNA for the CDR3: TGTGCCAGCTCACCAGACAGGGGGGTCACTGAAGCTTTCTTT. Its protein is CASSPDRGVTEAFF.

This sequence joins TRBV7-6 and TRBJ1-4; D may be TRBD1 (5 bases). The germline gives CDR1 SGHVS, CDR2 FNYEAQ. There are 18 residues in the CDR3. V was clipped by 1 base and J by 1 base, with 16 bases between them. Written as DNA, the CDR3 is TGTGCCAGCAGCTTAGTTCCCGGTGGGGGAGGAACTAATGAAAAACTGTTTTTT. This translates into CASSLVPGGGGTNEKLFF.

This chain links TRBV6-6 with TRBJ1-5; D uncertain. This CDR3 contains 11 residues. Germline values: CDR1 MNHNY, CDR2 SVGAGI (reference sequence). V lost 4 bases, J lost 11 bases, and 9 bases lay in between. The CDR3, as DNA: TGTGCCAGCAGTTCCGGACGATCCCAGCATTTT. Protein: CASSSGRSQHF.